This T cell receptor beta chain was profiled in a study of cytomegalovirus exposure and HLA in healthy donors (dated by TCRdb to between 2016 and 2019). With regard to the full study: An earlier analysis of a few hundred of the donors reported over 250 Gb of sequence data and 100 million to 120 million unique TCR beta sequences obtained from around 190 million T cells. HLA typing covered class I and class II loci at four-digit resolution. An earlier analysis of 587 of the donors used high-throughput TCR beta sequencing to judge whether each TCR beta V gene segment behaved as functional or pseudogenic. On average, roughly 240,000 unique TCR beta nucleotide sequences were sequenced per donor among about 400 genotyped donors of the cohort, with roughly a sixth of those sequences being non-productive. A later analysis re-analyzed previously published TCR beta repertoires from hundreds of donors and added high-resolution HLA genotyping to study TCR occurrence patterns. Typing coverage varied by locus: roughly 629-630 donors for A, B, C, DRB1 and DQB1; more than 500 for DQA1; around 570 for DPA1; roughly 450 for DPB1. The aim of the study was to test whether cataloging public T cell receptors could identify signatures of past pathogen exposure. Along with the approximately 650-subject first cohort, a separate validation cohort of over a hundred different subjects was used. A later genetic analysis took genome-wide SNP genotypes for about 55% of the 666 donors and used that subset as a discovery cohort. Rather than drawing on any new phenotypic data, the later analysis identified candidate immune exposures from TCR beta sequences and the way those sequences occurred across donors. Donor age, sex, ethnicity and CMV serostatus were compiled together with the repertoire data. Among the roughly 400 genotyped donors, about 83% belonged to the genetic ancestry cluster associated with self-reported Caucasian donors. Every repertoire in the discovery cohort had been generated on one and the same sequencing platform. An early release that covered some 630 HLA-typed donors contained approximately 300 gigabases of sequencing data and about 93 million unique TCR sequences. To predict cytomegalovirus infection status, the study brought together high-throughput TCR immunosequencing, statistical association of individual TCRs with disease status, and machine learning. Four or five DR-DQ haplotypes were handled as single units for association and clustering, since linkage in the cohort was strong. The T cell repertoires of under 750 subjects were profiled by immunosequencing and related to cytomegalovirus serostatus.

The library relied on the immunoSEQ multiplex PCR assay. For the multiplex PCR, a mixture combining 60 forward primers for TCR Vbeta segments and 13 reverse primers for TCR Jbeta segments was used. The CDR3 region of rearranged TCR beta genes was amplified from genomic DNA by a multiplex PCR assay. Amplified TCR beta libraries were sequenced as 87-base-pair reads on the Illumina HiSeq System. Per the authors' processing: A later analysis counted about 76 million unique TCR beta chains across the 550 to 800 repertoires, and some 11 million of these chains were shared by at least two donors. A nearest-neighbor algorithm error-corrected the raw reads and collapsed the reads into unique sequences, merging closely related sequences to remove PCR and sequencing errors. CDR3 sequences were aligned to IMGT reference sequences to assign V, D and J gene segments. For a sequence to be retained, a match of at least six nucleotides was required to both a V gene segment and a J gene segment. A rearrangement counted as productive if the CDR3 had no stop codons and remained in frame with V and J, and every other rearrangement counted as non-productive. CDR3 was defined according to IMGT convention as the region running from the second conserved V-encoded cysteine to the conserved J-encoded phenylalanine. The earlier analysis of a few hundred of the donors excluded any sequence lacking an unambiguous match to a single V gene segment. An earlier analysis of about 590 of the donors classified V segments as functional when productive rearrangements were above 56.7% and as segregating when the standard deviation between donors was above 5%. A statistical classification framework was built for diagnosing cytomegalovirus status from the catalog of TCR beta chain sequences. A later analysis assigned V and J genes by comparing TCR nucleotide sequences with IMGT/GENE-DB human TR gene sequences. Using the TCRdist pipeline, a later analysis assigned CDR3 sequences along with most-parsimonious VDJ recombination scenarios. In a later analysis, each TCR beta chain was defined by its CDR3 amino acid sequence together with its V-gene family, and reads lacking a unique V-gene family were excluded. In a later analysis, some 600 highly shared, low-generation-probability nucleotide sequences were removed to address suspected cross-contamination and a sequencing artifact. For each public chain, a later analysis derived a clonal expansion index from normalized ranks of inferred template counts within each repertoire. In a later analysis, generation probabilities were computed using a VDJ recombination model fitted to out-of-frame rearrangements, and the results were checked against IGoR. Hypergeometric tests were used in a later analysis to score TCR-TCR, TCR-HLA and TCR-CMV co-occurrence, with a repertoire-size bias correction applied to the TCR pairs. To estimate false discovery rates, a later analysis permuted the HLA or CMV assignments 20 times. A later analysis grouped co-occurring TCRs with DBSCAN, adding TCRdist sequence similarity when clustering within HLA-allele-positive subsets. Repertoires with fewer than 30,000 or more than 120,000 public chains, plus five repertoires with anomalous nucleotide sharing, were excluded from co-occurrence clustering. TCRdb retrieved this table from immuneACCESS and kept in-frame rearrangements only. Not all clones are present; in checked studies, unresolved V genes account for under half, and no reason is known for the remainder. That table gives V, J and clone size, and the DNA gave D and trimming. For this sample there are around 110,000 clones; around three quarters appear just once. The biggest ten clones account for approximately 4.5% of the sample.

Including the terminal cysteine and phenylalanine, the CDR3 comprises 16 residues. This entry keeps only the CDR3 DNA: 48 bases, framed from base 1. The CDR1 and CDR2 encoded by the germline V gene (reference sequence) are SGHKS and YYEKEE. Relative to germline, V is missing 0 bases and J is missing 8 bases, with 9 bases of the junction outside any gene match. With regard to this clone: What this receptor recognizes is not known. Within one base of it there is no much larger clone, and no base qualities were kept.

Study-level results and caveats: In a later analysis, several top co-occurrence clusters were reported to appear linked to parvovirus B19, influenza, CMV and Epstein-Barr virus. At a false discovery rate of 0.05, a later analysis linked 16,000 or so TCR beta sequences to specific HLA alleles. Presence/absence analyses assumed roughly uniform sequencing depth across donors, an assumption that may not hold. A later genetic analysis associated a missense DCLRE1C variant with V-gene and J-gene trimming of TCR beta chains, and an independent cohort replicated the association. While some public TCRs were present in many individuals, most TCR sequences turned up only very rarely across donors. Fewer than 20 rarely observed V segments, including chromosome 9 orphons, were excluded from the earlier analysis of just under 600 of the donors because counts were too low. A group of highly shared sequence variants was considered likely to be a technical artifact of the sequencing pipeline. Most CMV-associated TCR beta chains appeared to be HLA-restricted in a later analysis, and the HLA associations seemed to be driven largely by CMV exposure. Assigning TCR associations to individual alleles was difficult when HLA alleles, especially DR and DQ, strongly co-occurred. Because HLA typing was unavailable for some donors at each locus, only the typed subset was used in association tests. Broadly in line with IMGT annotations, most TCR beta V segments showed up in productive rearrangements about 87% or about 30% of the time in an earlier analysis of about 500 of the donors. Correlated functional status among segregating V segments might reflect linkage disequilibrium, but an unknown experimental factor could not be ruled out. In a later genetic analysis, fewer N-insertions in productive TCRs were reported among donors in an Asian-associated ancestry cluster than the roughly 640-donor mean. In a later analysis, HLA-associated TCR beta chains were found to be more clonally expanded and to have lower generation probabilities than equally common non-associated chains. This cohort had only TCR beta chains sequenced, and the lack of alpha or paired-chain data limited which features could be detected. CMV serostatus was the only immune exposure information available for the cohort. The authors suggested that the approach could potentially be generalized to other disease states and immunological phenotypes. A few of the identified cytomegalovirus-associated TCR beta chains were confirmed in vitro to be specific for cytomegalovirus antigens. In a later analysis, TCR association rates were found to vary across HLA loci, with the most associated TCRs seen for DRB1 alleles and the fewest for HLA-C alleles. In both the original and validation cohorts, the classifier was reported to diagnose cytomegalovirus status with high specificity and sensitivity. A further reported finding was that TCR beta sequences accurately predicted the HLA-A and HLA-B alleles for most subjects in the first cohort. Because the 87-base-pair reads could not distinguish some IMGT-functional V segments, including TRBV6-2 and TRBV6-3, those segments were excluded. The study gave a list of 150 to 200 TCR beta chains associated with cytomegalovirus.

In total, roughly 670 healthy bone marrow donors made up the cohort. All cohort members were sampled while nominally healthy, although unrecorded immune exposures were likely present. The donor was CMV seropositive and belonged to the group of 250 to 350 seropositive cohort members. A peripheral blood sample was collected from each donor, and TCR beta sequencing was performed on peripheral blood mononuclear cells. Genomic DNA was extracted from the blood cell samples with the Qiagen DNeasy Blood Extraction Kit. The sample was PBMCs. The receptor chain draws on TRBV5-5 and TRBJ2-1; 9 central nucleotides agree with TRBD2. The TCR originated in a man aged 30 to 39 in good health and CMV-seropositive. The DNA sequence is TGTGCCAGCAGCTTGGGGGGTAGCGGGGGTGCTGATGAGCAGTTCTTC. Protein translation: CASSLGGSGGADEQFF. The full variable domain, completed from the reference TRBV5-5 and TRBJ2-1 proteins outside the CDR3, reads DAGVTQSPTHLIKTRGQQVTLRCSPISGHKSVSWYQQVLGQGPQFIFQYYEKEERGRGNFPDRFSARQFPNYSSELNVNALLLGDSALYLCASSLGGSGGADEQFFGPGTRLTVL.